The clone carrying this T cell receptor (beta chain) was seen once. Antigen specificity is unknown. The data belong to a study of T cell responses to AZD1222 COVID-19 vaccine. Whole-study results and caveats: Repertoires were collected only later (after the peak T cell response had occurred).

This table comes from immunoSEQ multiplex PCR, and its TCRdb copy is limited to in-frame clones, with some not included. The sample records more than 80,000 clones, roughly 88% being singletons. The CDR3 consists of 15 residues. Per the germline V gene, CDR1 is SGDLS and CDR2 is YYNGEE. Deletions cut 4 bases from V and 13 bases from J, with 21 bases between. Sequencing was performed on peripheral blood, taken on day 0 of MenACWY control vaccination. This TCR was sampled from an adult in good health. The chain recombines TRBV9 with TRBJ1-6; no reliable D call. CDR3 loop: CASSPLRWAESPLHF. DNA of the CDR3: TGTGCCAGCAGCCCCCTGAGATGGGCAGAGTCCCCCCTCCACTTT.